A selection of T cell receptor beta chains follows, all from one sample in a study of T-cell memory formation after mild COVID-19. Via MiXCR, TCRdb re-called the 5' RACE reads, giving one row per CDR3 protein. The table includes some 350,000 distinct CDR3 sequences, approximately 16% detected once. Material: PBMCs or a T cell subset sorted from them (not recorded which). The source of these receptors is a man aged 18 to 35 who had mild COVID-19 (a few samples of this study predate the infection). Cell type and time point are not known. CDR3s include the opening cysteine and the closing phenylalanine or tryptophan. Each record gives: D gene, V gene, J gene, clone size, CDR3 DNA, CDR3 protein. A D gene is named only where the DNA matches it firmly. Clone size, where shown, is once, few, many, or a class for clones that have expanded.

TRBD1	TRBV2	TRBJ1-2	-	TGTGCCAGCAGTTTCGACAGGGGGCTAGGTAACTATGGCTACACCTTC	CASSFDRGLGNYGYTF
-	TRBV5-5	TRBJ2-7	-	TGTGCCAGCCGTCGGGACTTCTACGAGCAGTACTTC	CASRRDFYEQYF
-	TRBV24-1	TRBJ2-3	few	TGTGCCACCGCGGGGGCCCAAGATACGCAGTATTTT	CATAGAQDTQYF
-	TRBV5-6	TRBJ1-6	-	TGTGCCAGCAGCTTGCTCACTGGAGTTGGCTCACCCCTCCACTTT	CASSLLTGVGSPLHF
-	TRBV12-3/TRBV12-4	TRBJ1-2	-	TGTGCCAGCAGTTTATTTTTACGGAGCTACACCTTC	CASSLFLRSYTF
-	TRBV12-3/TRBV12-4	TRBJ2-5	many	TGTGCCAGCAGTTTAATGGAAGAGACCCAGTACTTC	CASSLMEETQYF
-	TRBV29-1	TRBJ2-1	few	TGCAGCGTTCAGGAGGGTTATTCCTCCTACAATGAGCAGTTCTTC	CSVQEGYSSYNEQFF
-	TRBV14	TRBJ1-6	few	TGTGCCAGCAGCCAGCGGGCCTCGTTTGTGACCCTCCACTTT	CASSQRASFVTLHF
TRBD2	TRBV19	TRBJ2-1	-	TGTGCCAGTATAAGCGGGGGGGCATCCCCAAATGGCGATGAGCAGTTCTTC	CASISGGASPNGDEQFF
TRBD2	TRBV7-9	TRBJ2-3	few	TGTGCCAGCAGCTTAACGGGAGCGGGGGGGATGGATACGCAGTATTTT	CASSLTGAGGMDTQYF
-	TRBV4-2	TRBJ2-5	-	TGTGCCAGCAGCCAAGAGGGCCCGAGGAAAGAGACCCAGTACTTC	CASSQEGPRKETQYF
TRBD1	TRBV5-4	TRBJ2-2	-	TGTGCCAGCAGCTGGGCCGGACAGGGACGACCCGGGGAGCTGTTTTTT	CASSWAGQGRPGELFF
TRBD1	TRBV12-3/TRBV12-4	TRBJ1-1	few	TGTGCCAGCAGGGGACAGGTTAACACTGAAGCTTTCTTT	CASRGQVNTEAFF
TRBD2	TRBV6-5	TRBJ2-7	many	TGTGCCAGCAGTTGGGGGGGGATCTACGAGCAGTACTTC	CASSWGGIYEQYF
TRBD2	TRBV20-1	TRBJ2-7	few	TGCAGCCCTAGCGGGGGGGATCGAGAGCAGTACTTC	CSPSGGDREQYF
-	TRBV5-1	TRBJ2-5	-	TGCGCCAGCAGTAGTCGAGGGACCCAAGAGACCCAGTACTTC	CASSSRGTQETQYF
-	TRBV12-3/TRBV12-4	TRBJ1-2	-	TGTGCCAGCAGTTTAGAGACCGGCTACACCTTC	CASSLETGYTF
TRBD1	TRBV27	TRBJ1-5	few	TGTGCCAGCCGTCAGGGGGCAACTGGCAATCAGCCCCAGCATTTT	CASRQGATGNQPQHF
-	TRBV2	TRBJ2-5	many	TGTGCCAGCAGGAAAGATCAAGAGACCCAGTACTTC	CASRKDQETQYF
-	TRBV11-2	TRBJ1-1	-	TGTGCCAGCGGCATTCAGGAGGCTTTAGGGGCTTTCTTT	CASGIQEALGAFF
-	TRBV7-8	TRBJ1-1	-	TGTGCCAGCAGTCCACCCCTCGGCAGAGCTTTCTTT	CASSPPLGRAFF
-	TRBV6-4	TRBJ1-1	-	TGTGCCAGGGGACCGACGATGGCTTTCTTT	CARGPTMAFF
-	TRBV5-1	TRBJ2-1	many	TGCGCCAGCAGCTTGGCCCTGAATGAGCAGTTCTTC	CASSLALNEQFF
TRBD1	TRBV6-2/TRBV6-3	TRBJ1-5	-	TGTGCCAGGGGGGGACAGGGTGGCAATCAGCCCCAGCATTTT	CARGGQGGNQPQHF
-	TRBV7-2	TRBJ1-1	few	TGTGCCAGCAGCTTGGGCCCGGGCTTCAACACTGAAGCTTTCTTT	CASSLGPGFNTEAFF
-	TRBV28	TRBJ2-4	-	TGTGCCAGCAGTTTATTTGACTGGGGAGCCAAAAACATTCAGTACTTC	CASSLFDWGAKNIQYF
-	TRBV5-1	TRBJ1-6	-	TGCGCCAGCAGTCAGGGGCTCGCCTATAATTCACCCCTCCACTTT	CASSQGLAYNSPLHF
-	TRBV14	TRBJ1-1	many	TGTGCCAGCAGCCCAATCCAGGGGCCCACTGAAGCTTTCTTT	CASSPIQGPTEAFF
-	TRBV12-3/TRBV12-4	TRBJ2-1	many	TGTGCCAGCGTCCTCGGTCGGCGGGGCTACAATGAGCAGTTCTTC	CASVLGRRGYNEQFF
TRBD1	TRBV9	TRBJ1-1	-	TGTGCCAGCAGCGTAGGACAGGGAGAAGACACTGAAGCTTTCTTT	CASSVGQGEDTEAFF
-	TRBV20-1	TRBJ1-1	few	TGCAGTGCTAGTGCCAGTGACAATGAAGCTTTCTTT	CSASASDNEAFF
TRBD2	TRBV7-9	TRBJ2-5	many	TGTGCCAGCAGCGATCTAGCGGGGGAGACCCAGTACTTC	CASSDLAGETQYF
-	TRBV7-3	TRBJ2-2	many	TGTGCCAGCAGCCCTCGATCCGGGGAGCTGTTTTTT	CASSPRSGELFF
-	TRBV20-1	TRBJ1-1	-	TGCAGTGCCCACGACAGAGAAGCTTTCTTT	CSAHDREAFF
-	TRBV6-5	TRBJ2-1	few	TGTGCCAGCAGACGACTAGGAACCTCCTACAATGAGCAGTTCTTC	CASRRLGTSYNEQFF
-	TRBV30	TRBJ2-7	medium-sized	TGTGCCTGGAGTGTACAGGTCCAGTACGAGCAGTACTTC	CAWSVQVQYEQYF
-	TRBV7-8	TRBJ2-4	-	TGTGCCAGCAGCTTAGTGGGACCACTCGGTCTTCAGTACTTC	CASSLVGPLGLQYF
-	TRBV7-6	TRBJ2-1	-	TGTGCCAGCAGCTTACGTGTGTCTTACCCGGACAGTGAATATACCTACAATGAGCAGTTCTTC	CASSLRVSYPDSEYTYNEQFF
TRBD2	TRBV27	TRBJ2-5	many	TGTGCCAGCAGTTCCCACGGACTAGTAGAGACCCAGTACTTC	CASSSHGLVETQYF
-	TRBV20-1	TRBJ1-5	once	TGCAGTGCTAGCCCTTTGGGCAATCAGCCCCAGCATTTT	CSASPLGNQPQHF
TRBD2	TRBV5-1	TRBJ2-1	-	TGCGCCAGCAGTCTTAGCGGGGTGAGCTCCTACAATGAGCAGTTCTTC	CASSLSGVSSYNEQFF
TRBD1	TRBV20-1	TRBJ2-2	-	TGCAGTGCTAGTGGGACAGCCACCGGGGAGCTGTTTTTT	CSASGTATGELFF
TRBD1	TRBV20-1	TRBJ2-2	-	TGCAGTGCCCCAAGGGGGGGACAGGGGTCTCCCGGGGAGCTGTTTTTT	CSAPRGGQGSPGELFF
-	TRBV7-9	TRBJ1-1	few	TGTGCCAGCAGCCCTTCGGGTTGGGCCGGAACTGAAGCTTTCTTT	CASSPSGWAGTEAFF
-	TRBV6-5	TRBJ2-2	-	TGTGCCAGCAGTCACGACAGGGGAGGGGCCGGGGAGCTGTTTTTT	CASSHDRGGAGELFF
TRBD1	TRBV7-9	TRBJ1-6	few	TGTGCCAGCAGCTTACAGGGGGATTCACCCCTCCACTTT	CASSLQGDSPLHF
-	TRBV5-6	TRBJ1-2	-	TGTGCCAGCAGCTTTGTCGGCTACTATGGCTACACCTTC	CASSFVGYYGYTF
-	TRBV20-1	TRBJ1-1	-	TGCAGTGTACCGCAGGGGTACATTGAAGCTTTCTTT	CSVPQGYIEAFF
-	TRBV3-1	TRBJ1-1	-	TGTGCCAGCAGCCAACGTGGAATCGGAGCTTTCTTT	CASSQRGIGAFF
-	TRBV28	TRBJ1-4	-	TGTGCCAGCATGGGCAATGGTGGAAAACTGTTTTTT	CASMGNGGKLFF
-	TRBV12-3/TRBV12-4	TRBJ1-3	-	TGTGCCAGCAGTTTCAGCTCGTCTGGAAACACCATATATTTT	CASSFSSSGNTIYF
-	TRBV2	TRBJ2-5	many	TGTGCCAGCAGTGGTGGAGGCGGGGAGACCCAGTACTTC	CASSGGGGETQYF
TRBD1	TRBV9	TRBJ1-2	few	TGTGCCAGCAGCGTAGGGGGGACAGGGTCCTATGGCTACACCTTC	CASSVGGTGSYGYTF